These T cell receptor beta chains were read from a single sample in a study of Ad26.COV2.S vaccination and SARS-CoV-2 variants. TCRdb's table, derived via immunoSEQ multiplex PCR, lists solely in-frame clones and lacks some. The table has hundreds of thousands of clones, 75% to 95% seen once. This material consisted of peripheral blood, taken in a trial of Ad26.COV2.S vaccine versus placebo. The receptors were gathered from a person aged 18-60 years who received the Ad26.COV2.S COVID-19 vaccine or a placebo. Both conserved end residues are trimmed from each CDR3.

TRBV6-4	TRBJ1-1	ASSIKKNTEAF
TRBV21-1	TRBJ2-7	ASSKGIWIYEQY
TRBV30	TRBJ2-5	AWGRGTQETQY
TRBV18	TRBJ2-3	ASSPSPSTDTQY
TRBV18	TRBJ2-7	ASSAPSRGYEQY
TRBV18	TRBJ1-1	ASSPRNTEAF
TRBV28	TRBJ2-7	ASSLLGGPTYEQY
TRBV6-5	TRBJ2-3	ASSLNPSTDTQY
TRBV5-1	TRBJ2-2	ASSLTRPNTGELF
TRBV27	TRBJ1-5	ASSFINQPQH
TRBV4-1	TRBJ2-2	ASSPLAGGLATNTGELF
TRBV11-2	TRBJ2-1	ASSLVALAGTYNEQF
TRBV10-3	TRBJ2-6	AISGSSSGANVLT
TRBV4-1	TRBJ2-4	ASSQDALAKNIQY
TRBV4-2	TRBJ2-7	ASSQGRGSREQY
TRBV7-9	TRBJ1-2	ASSSGVSGYGYT
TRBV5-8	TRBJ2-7	ASSLVGQGVHEQY
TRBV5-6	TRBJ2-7	ASSFRQVGYYEQY
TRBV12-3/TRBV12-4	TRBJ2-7	ASSGSSYEQY
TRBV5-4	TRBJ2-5	ASSLGALGGETQY
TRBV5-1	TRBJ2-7	ASSVTGGPTYEQY
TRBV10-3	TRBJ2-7	AISERVGSGGTYEQY
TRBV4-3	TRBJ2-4	ASSQDPGLATNIQY
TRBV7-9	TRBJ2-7	ASSSTSGSYEQY
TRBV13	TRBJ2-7	ASSGLAGGSYEQY
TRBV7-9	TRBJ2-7	ASSFPGQGEVEQY
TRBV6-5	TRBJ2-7	ASSYSGVQYEQY
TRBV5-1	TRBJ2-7	ASSPGTGVSYEQY
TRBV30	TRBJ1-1	AWSAGGITEAF
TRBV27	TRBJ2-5	ASSFRAGRGETQY
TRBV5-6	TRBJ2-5	ASSHRLARETQY
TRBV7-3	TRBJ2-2	ASRFRTGGAGELF
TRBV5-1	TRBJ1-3	ASSFGGQGPSGNTIY
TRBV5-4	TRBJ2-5	ASSLAGAGRETQY
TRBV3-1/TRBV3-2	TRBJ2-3	ASGRGLDTQY
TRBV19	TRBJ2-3	ASSIQASTDTQY
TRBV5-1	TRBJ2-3	ASSLGVAGRTDTQY
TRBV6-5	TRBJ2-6	ASRELNSGANVLT
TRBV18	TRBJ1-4	ASSPYGQVNEKLF
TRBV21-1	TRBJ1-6	ASSKAGQGSNSPLH
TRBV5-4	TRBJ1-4	ASSRTGLGEKLF
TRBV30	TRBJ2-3	AWTPGYTQY
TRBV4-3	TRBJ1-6	ASSPDRRDNSPLH
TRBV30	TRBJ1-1	AWSVLGWTEAF
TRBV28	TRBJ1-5	ASRPGTGYSNQPQH
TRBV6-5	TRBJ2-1	ASSYFSGRGNNEQF
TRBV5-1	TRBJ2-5	ASSSDTYQETQY
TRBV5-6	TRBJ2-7	ASSLYNSYEQY
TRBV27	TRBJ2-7	ASSLFGTAYEQY
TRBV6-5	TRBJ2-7	ATWGVGSYEQY
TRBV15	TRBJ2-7	ATSSDDGPSSYEQY
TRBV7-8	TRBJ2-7	ASSFVAGAYEQY
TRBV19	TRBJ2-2	ASGAGLDTGELF